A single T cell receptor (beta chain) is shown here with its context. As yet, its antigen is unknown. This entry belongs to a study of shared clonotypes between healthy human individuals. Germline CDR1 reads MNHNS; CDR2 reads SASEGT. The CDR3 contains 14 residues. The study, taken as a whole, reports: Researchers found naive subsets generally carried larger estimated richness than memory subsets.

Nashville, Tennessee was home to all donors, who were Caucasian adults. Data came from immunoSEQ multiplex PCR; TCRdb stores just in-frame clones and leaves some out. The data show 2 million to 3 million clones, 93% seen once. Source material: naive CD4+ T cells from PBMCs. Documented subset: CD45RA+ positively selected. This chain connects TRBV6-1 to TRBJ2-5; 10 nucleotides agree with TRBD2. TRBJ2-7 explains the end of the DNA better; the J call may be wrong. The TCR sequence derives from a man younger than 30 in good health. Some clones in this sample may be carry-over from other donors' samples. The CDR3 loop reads CASRGLAAYYEQYF. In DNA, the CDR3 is TGTGCCAGCAGAGGACTAGCGGCCTACTACGAGCAGTACTTC.